This TCR beta chain was captured in a study of PD-L1 blockade in urothelial cancer (dated by TCRdb to about 2017). At the level of the whole study: Therapy was started in the mid-2010s for all patients, and atezolizumab 1,200 mg was administered intravenously every 3 weeks. About 90% of the 29 patients were males with bladder-origin urothelial cancer, and about 60% of the 29 reported a prior smoking history. An ECOG performance status of 0 or 1 was recorded for the patients, and 0 to 3 prior chemotherapy regimens had been received by the patients. Blood samples were analyzed at 3 weeks after treatment start (second dose) and at 6 weeks after treatment start. A median of approximately 140,000 T cells and some 84,000 unique TCRs was obtained from blood samples, and a median clonality of approximately 0.08 was observed. An exploratory multi-omic analysis was conducted of the somatic, immune and clinical correlates of response to PD-L1 blockade with atezolizumab in urothelial cancer. TCR sequencing covered pretreatment tumor samples and matched, serially collected peripheral blood taken before and after atezolizumab treatment. Durable clinical benefit was defined as a progression-free survival longer than 6 months, and TCR features were additionally tested against progression-free survival and overall survival. In the same patients, pretreatment tumors underwent whole exome sequencing and RNA sequencing in addition to TCR sequencing. Fewer than ten patients achieved durable clinical benefit and some 21 did not. Approximately 30 patients had pretreatment blood TCR-seq, roughly 24 had at least one posttreatment blood collection, and roughly 24 had tumor TCR-seq. The paper's findings and limits, for the study overall: Improved progression-free and overall survival was found to be associated with pretreatment peripheral blood TCR clonality below the median. Patients with durable benefit showed greater expansion of tumor-associated TCR clones in peripheral blood 3 weeks after starting treatment (n ≈ 21, p = 0.022). Because the sample size was small (n ≈ 27) and many exploratory analyses were performed, the results are intended to be hypothesis-generating.

This specimen's time point label, interpreted: pretreatment peripheral blood. The cohort comprised 25 to 35 patients with locally advanced or metastatic urothelial carcinoma treated at Memorial Sloan Kettering on a trial protocol. Peripheral blood mononuclear cells were collected pretreatment and during treatment, with between 1 and 8 total time points per patient. The Qiagen DNeasy Blood extraction kit was used to purify genomic DNA from total PBMCs and tumor samples. PBMCs were collected pretreatment and during treatment, and were isolated and stored as previously described. Each PCR received spiked-in synthetic TCR analog templates so that absolute template abundance could be estimated from read counts. Using the immunoSEQ assay, TCRbeta CDR3 regions were amplified from genomic DNA with bias-controlled V and J gene primers. Sequencing of rearranged TCRbeta segments was performed at approximately 20X coverage. The published analysis was carried out like this. Sequencing errors were corrected by clustering, and CDR3s were annotated against IMGT so that V, D and J genes could be assigned. Downstream analyses used only productive TCRbeta rearrangements and left out out-of-frame or stop-codon sequences. To compute clonality, Shannon entropy was normalized by the log of the number of unique productive sequences and then subtracted from one. Clones differing between time points or between blood and tumor were identified using Fisher's exact test with Benjamini-Hochberg correction, with an adjusted p below 0.01 applied as the threshold. TCRdb holds this immuneACCESS table with in-frame rearrangements only. Some clones are missing; in checked studies, unresolved V genes explain under half, and the rest has no known cause. That table supplies the V and J calls and clone size; D and trimming were determined from the DNA. The sample contains around 50,000 clones, around 86% of them found a single time. The biggest ten clones account for approximately 1.7% of the sample.

CDR1 SEHNR and CDR2 FQNEAQ were looked up in the germline V gene (reference sequence). V loses 3 bases, J loses 3 bases, and the germline ends lie 14 bases apart. Inclusive of the bounding cysteine and phenylalanine, the CDR3 is 15 residues long. The entry retains the CDR3 DNA only, 45 bases that are in frame from base 1. Note on this clone: Its cognate antigen has yet to be identified. No quality values exist for individual bases; no much larger clone is one base distant.

Source: PBMCs, taken around atezolizumab (anti-PD-L1) treatment. The sequence was collected from a man aged 45-65 years with urothelial cancer. This chain joins TRBV7-9 to TRBJ1-1; TRBD1 might be the D gene, on 6 matching bases. The DNA sequence is as follows: TGTGCCAGCAGCTTTTCAGGGTCAGGGGACACTGAAGCTTTCTTT. It is translated as CASSFSGSGDTEAFF.